This entry lists 2 T cell receptor beta chains sequenced from one sample in a study of cytomegalovirus exposure and HLA in healthy donors. This PCR relied on a set of 60 Vbeta primers and 13 Jbeta primers. Here immunoSEQ multiplex PCR was the method, and the copy in TCRdb shows in-frame clones only, minus some. The data contain about 130,000 clones, roughly 80% of them seen just once; the ten biggest clones take up approximately 1.1%. Sequenced material: PBMCs. These receptors were taken from a boy aged 10-17 years in good health and CMV-seronegative.

This chain's CDR3 is CASGQELAKNIQYF. In DNA, the CDR3 is TGTGCCAGTGGACAGGAGCTAGCCAAAAACATTCAGTACTTC. This rearrangement joins TRBV6-6 to TRBJ2-4; 7 positions agree with TRBD1. This CDR3 contains 14 residues. CDR1 and CDR2 (germline): MNHNY, SVGAGI (reference sequence). V trimming: 9 bases; J trimming: 0 bases; junction bases outside the gene matches: 5.

The CDR3 DNA is TGTGCCAGCAGCGCGAGGGACAGACTTAAAGGGAGTGGCTACACCTTC. Residues: CASSARDRLKGSGYTF. V gene TRBV27 combines with J gene TRBJ1-2; 7 nucleotides line up with TRBD1. Germline trimming cut 6 bases from V and 7 bases from J; bases unmatched to any gene: 17. The CDR3 loop spans 16 amino acids. CDR1 is MNHEY and CDR2 is SMNVEV in the germline V gene (reference sequence).